Listed below are T cell receptor beta chains from one sample, sequenced in a study of human T cells and chemical hapten exposure. TCRdb redid the calling of the RACE reads with MiXCR, one entry per CDR3 protein. The table has under 300,000 distinct CDR3 sequences, about 9% seen once. The sequencing here drew on whole blood, taken in connection with sensitization to the hapten diphenylcyclopropenone (DPC). The receptors were sampled from a woman in her 40s with alopecia areata. Some clones in this sample may be carry-over from other donors' samples. Each CDR3 is given with its conserved first and last residue. The D gene is left open where the match is weak. Expanded clones get a size class; other rows say once, few or many, or leave the size out.

j_gene | v_gene | d_gene | abundance | CDR3nt | CDR3aa
TRBJ2-1 | TRBV6-6 | . | few | TGTGCCAGCAGTTATATGAGCTCCTACAATGAGCAGTTCTTC | CASSYMSSYNEQFF
TRBJ1-6 | TRBV6-1 | . | . | TGTGCCAGCAGGGGTACGCGGGCCGGAATTTCACCCCTCCACTTT | CASRGTRAGISPLHF
TRBJ1-2 | TRBV20-1 | . | . | TGCAGTGCTAGAGACAGCCAGAACTATGGCTACACCTTC | CSARDSQNYGYTF
TRBJ2-3 | TRBV5-1 | . | few | TGCGCCAGCAGCTTGGGGACTCTGAGCACAGATACGCAGTATTTT | CASSLGTLSTDTQYF
TRBJ2-2 | TRBV11-1 | TRBD1 | many | TGTGCCAGCAGCTTCCCAGGGGGCGACACCGGGGAGCTGTTTTTT | CASSFPGGDTGELFF
TRBJ2-3 | TRBV20-1 | TRBD2 | many | TGCAGTGCTAGAGACGCGGGAGAAGGGCCAGATACGCAGTATTTT | CSARDAGEGPDTQYF
TRBJ2-1 | TRBV6-2/TRBV6-3 | TRBD1 | . | TGTGCCAGCTCCCCACTCCCGGGACAGGGACGGGCGGCGGACAATGAGCAGTTCTTC | CASSPLPGQGRAADNEQFF
TRBJ2-1 | TRBV5-1 | . | . | TGCGCCAGCAGCCGCGCCCGGGGACCCTACAATGAGCAGTTCTTC | CASSRARGPYNEQFF
TRBJ1-1 | TRBV3-1 | . | many | TGTGCCAGCAGCCAGACGGGACTCACTGAAGCTTTCTTT | CASSQTGLTEAFF
TRBJ2-3 | TRBV5-5 | TRBD2 | . | TGTGCCAGCAGCTTGGCGGGACTAGCGGGCACAGATACGCAGTATTTT | CASSLAGLAGTDTQYF
TRBJ1-4 | TRBV25-1 | . | few | TGTGCCAGCAGTCGACGGGAGAGGGAAAAACTGTTTTTT | CASSRREREKLFF
TRBJ2-5 | TRBV5-4 | . | many | TGTGCCAGCAGCTTACAGGGTTTTGAGACCCAGTACTTC | CASSLQGFETQYF
TRBJ1-1 | TRBV9 | . | few | TGTGCCAGCAGCCAATTACCCGAGGCCGAAGCTTTCTTT | CASSQLPEAEAFF
TRBJ1-5 | TRBV11-1 | . | many | TGTGCCAGCAGCTTAGGGACGGGGGGCAATCAGCCCCAGCATTTT | CASSLGTGGNQPQHF
TRBJ1-2 | TRBV20-1 | . | . | TGCAGTGCTAGATCTAACTATGGCTACACCTTC | CSARSNYGYTF
TRBJ2-7 | TRBV12-3/TRBV12-4 | . | many | TGTGCCAGCAGACTACAGAATTCCTACGAGCAGTACTTC | CASRLQNSYEQYF
TRBJ2-7 | TRBV15 | . | many | TGTGCCACCAGCAGAGATTTAGCGGAGACCTACGAGCAGTACTTC | CATSRDLAETYEQYF
TRBJ2-1 | TRBV2 | . | few | TGTGCCAGCAGTGTGGGCCTTCTGCGGGGTGAGCAGTTCTTC | CASSVGLLRGEQFF
TRBJ1-5 | TRBV27 | . | . | TGTGCCAGCAGTTTAGAGGGGTATGGCAATCAGCCCCAGCATTTT | CASSLEGYGNQPQHF
TRBJ2-3 | TRBV5-1 | . | . | TGCGCCAGCAGCCCCCAGGCACTTAGCACAGATACGCAGTATTTT | CASSPQALSTDTQYF
TRBJ1-6 | TRBV21-1 | . | . | TGTGCCAGCACCCCACGGGGGTCCGATTCACCCCTCCACTTT | CASTPRGSDSPLHF
TRBJ1-5 | TRBV27 | . | few | TGTGCCAGCAGTAACAGGGACCAGCCCCAGCATTTT | CASSNRDQPQHF
TRBJ1-4 | TRBV28 | . | . | TGTGCCAGCAGAGGGACCAACACGGGACCGAATGAAAAACTGTTTTTT | CASRGTNTGPNEKLFF
TRBJ2-1 | TRBV29-1 | . | many | TGCAGCGTTGAGGGCGGCTCCTACAATGAGCAGTTCTTC | CSVEGGSYNEQFF
TRBJ2-7 | TRBV9 | TRBD2 | . | TGTGCCAGCAGCGTGGGACTCCGGGCGGGGGAATACTTC | CASSVGLRAGEYF
TRBJ2-7 | TRBV11-1 | . | few | TGTGCCAGCAGCAACCTTCAATCCTACGAGCAGTACTTC | CASSNLQSYEQYF
TRBJ2-1 | TRBV12-3/TRBV12-4 | TRBD1 | . | TGTGCCAGCAGTGAACCGGGACAGGGAAGCGATGAGCAGTTCTTC | CASSEPGQGSDEQFF
TRBJ2-7 | TRBV18 | . | . | TGTGCCAGCTCAGCCTACAGGGAGGAGCAGTACTTC | CASSAYREEQYF
TRBJ1-5 | TRBV5-1 | TRBD1 | . | TGCGCCAGCAGGACGGGACAGGGAAGCAATCAGCCCCAGCATTTT | CASRTGQGSNQPQHF
TRBJ2-7 | TRBV10-3 | . | few | TGTGCCATCAGTGAGGCTGGCACCTACGAGCAGTACTTC | CAISEAGTYEQYF
TRBJ2-1 | TRBV6-5 | . | . | TGTGCCAGCACCCACGGGATACACAATGAGCAGTTCTTC | CASTHGIHNEQFF
TRBJ2-6 | TRBV28 | . | few | TGTGCCAGCAGCCCCGCGGGACTCATGGGAGGGGCCAACGTCCTGACTTTC | CASSPAGLMGGANVLTF
TRBJ2-1 | TRBV24-1 | . | . | TGTGCCACCAGTGAGCCATCCCCGAGGGGACGGGGCTTTAATGAGCAGTTCTTC | CATSEPSPRGRGFNEQFF
TRBJ2-7 | TRBV18 | . | few | TGTGCCAGCTCACCCCCCCAGGGGGGGGGCTTCGAGCAGTACTTC | CASSPPQGGGFEQYF
TRBJ1-2 | TRBV5-6 | . | few | TGTGCCAGCAGCTTGGATCCGGGTTCCTATGGCTACACCTTC | CASSLDPGSYGYTF
TRBJ2-6 | TRBV27 | . | few | TGTGCCAGCGGGAAAGTTAACTCTGGGGCCAACGTCCTGACTTTC | CASGKVNSGANVLTF
TRBJ1-6 | TRBV6-5 | . | . | TGTGCCAGCAGTTACGACCCGAGGAGTTCACCCCTCTACTTT | CASSYDPRSSPLYF
TRBJ2-7 | TRBV5-1 | . | few | TGCGCCAGCAGCTCCATGCCATCGGTCTCCTACGAGCAGTACTTC | CASSSMPSVSYEQYF
TRBJ2-1 | TRBV28 | TRBD2 | . | TGTGCCGTGGGACTAGCTCACAATGAGCAGTTCTTC | CAVGLAHNEQFF